A single sample is the source of the 30 T cell receptor beta chains below, sequenced in a study of T cell repertoires in cytomegalovirus infection (dated by TCRdb to about 2019). TCRdb names Illumina HiSeq 1500 as the instrument used. Clones were called with MiXCR by TCRdb after fastp trimmed the public reads at Q25, and only in-frame beta chains were retained. Duplicate CDR3 protein sequences are folded into a single record with the most common DNA and genes. A total of about 740,000 distinct CDR3 sequences appear in this sample, around 32% of them only once. The top ten constitute approximately 18% of the sample. The label giving this sample's treatment or condition can be read as: in vitro stimulation with specific CMV peptide epitopes to enrich CMV-specific T cells. No antigen has been assigned to these receptors. This material consisted of cultured PBMCs, taken from culture after CMV antigen stimulation. These receptors all come from a human donor in good health (CMV status not recorded). Some clones in this sample may be carry-over from other donors' samples.

Here the CDR3 DNA reads TGTGCCATCAGTGACACGTTAGGGGGGAATGGCTACACCTTC. Translation: CAISDTLGGNGYTF. The chain joins TRBV10-3 to TRBJ1-2; D is perhaps TRBD1 (6 bases). This CDR3 spans 14 amino acids. V lost 3 bases, J lost 6 bases, and 14 bases lay in between. Germline lookup yields CDR1 ENHRY and CDR2 SYGVKD.

CDR3 coding DNA: TGTGCCAGCAGCGTCCGATACGGGGCGACCGGGGAGCTGTTTTTT. It is translated as CASSVRYGATGELFF. The V call is TRBV2, the J call TRBJ2-2; tentatively, D is TRBD1 or TRBD2 (5 bases each). Germline values: CDR1 SNHLY, CDR2 FYNNEI. The CDR3 runs 15 residues. Trimming took 6 bases from V and 5 from J, leaving 16 bases between them.

The CDR3 here is CASSLKQGSTDTQYF. For the CDR3, the DNA is TGTGCCAGCAGTTTAAAACAGGGGAGCACAGATACGCAGTATTTT. This chain connects TRBV27 to TRBJ2-3; 7 positions agree with TRBD1. CDR3 length: 15 amino acids. Per the germline V gene, CDR1 is MNHEY and CDR2 is SMNVEV (reference sequence). V lost 2 bases to trimming and J lost 0 bases; unmatched junction nucleotides: 2.

This clonotype was recorded at least ten times. V is TRBV7-8 and J is TRBJ2-3, with 8 bases that match TRBD1. The J segment lost 0 bases and the V segment lost 5 bases, leaving 4 bases of the junction unmatched. In germline, CDR1 is SGHVS, CDR2 FQNEAQ. The CDR3 loop spans 15 amino acids. The CDR3 reads CASSTTGASTDTQYF. The CDR3 DNA reads TGTGCCAGCAGCACGACAGGGGCTAGCACAGATACGCAGTATTTT.

V is TRBV29-1 and J is TRBJ2-5; D possibly corresponds to TRBD1 (6 bases). The CDR3 runs to 13 residues. The V and J ends lost 4 bases and 0 bases respectively, with 9 bases between them. CDR1 SQVTM and CDR2 ANQGSEA come from the germline V gene. The CDR3 bases are TGCAGCGTTGCAGGGGCGTACCAAGAGACCCAGTACTTC. As protein: CSVAGAYQETQYF.

The rearrangement links TRBV20-1 to TRBJ2-4, with D unresolved. Germline values: CDR1 DFQATT, CDR2 SNEGSKA (reference sequence). There are 15 residues in the CDR3. Trimming cost V 5 bases and J 0 bases, with 14 bases left between them. The CDR3 nucleotides read TGCAGTGCTGTGGGCGGTTCTCCAGCCAAAAACATTCAGTACTTC. This encodes CSAVGGSPAKNIQYF.

The CDR3 is CASTPGPRGTDTQYF. The CDR3 DNA follows: TGTGCCAGCACCCCGGGGCCCAGAGGCACAGATACGCAGTATTTT. This chain uses TRBV7-6 with TRBJ2-3, with D tentatively TRBD1 or TRBD2 (5 bases each). This CDR3 is 15 amino acids long. Looked up from germline, CDR1 is SGHVS and CDR2 is FNYEAQ. Trimming shortened V by 7 bases and J by 1 base, and 15 bases separated the two germline ends.

This sequence joins TRBV12-3 or TRBV12-4 and TRBJ1-2, with D unclear. The V end was cut by 3 bases, the J end by 4 bases, with 12 bases between. The CDR3 is 14 residues long. Written as DNA, the CDR3 is TGTGCCAGCAGTTTTAGTAGATCGTTCTATGGCTACACCTTC. Amino acid sequence: CASSFSRSFYGYTF.

J is TRBJ2-5 and V is TRBV5-4, with no clear D. This CDR3 comprises 13 residues. CDR1 and CDR2 (germline): SGHNT, YYREEE (reference sequence). V lost 3 bases, J lost 2 bases, and 8 bases lay in between. The CDR3 DNA follows: TGTGCCAGCAGCTCGGCAGATCAAGAGACCCAGTACTTC. As protein: CASSSADQETQYF.

As to this clonotype: Because it lacks the conserved phenylalanine or tryptophan at the end, this CDR3 is likely a read error. Because the CDR3's place on the DNA is in doubt, the DNA is left out and the CDR3 is given as listed by TCRdb. J is TRBJ2-4 and V is TRBV7-4; the D call in the table, TRBD1, was not verified against the DNA. Germline CDR1 SGHVT, CDR2 SQSDAQ. The CDR3 adds up to 9 amino acids, both ends counted. The CDR3 loop reads CASSSRRSL.

This clonotype was seen repeatedly, ten times or more. The J gene is TRBJ2-2, the V gene TRBV7-2; perhaps TRBD2 as D (6 bases). V lost 0 bases and J 5 bases, leaving 7 bases between the germline ends. Looked up from germline, CDR1 is SGHTA and CDR2 is FQGNSA. This CDR3 is built from 14 residues. CDR3: CASSLARGTGELFF. CDR3 sequence (DNA): TGTGCCAGCAGCTTAGCGCGGGGAACCGGGGAGCTGTTTTTT.

The chain carries TRBV19 and TRBJ1-2; no clear D gene. Germline loops: CDR1 LNHDA, CDR2 SQIVND (reference sequence). The germline V and J ends were trimmed by 6 bases and 2 bases, with 16 bases remaining between them. This CDR3 has 15 residues. Here the CDR3 reads CASRRTGRGNYGYTF. CDR3 in DNA: TGTGCCAGTAGAAGAACGGGTAGAGGAAACTATGGCTACACCTTC.

J is TRBJ2-6 and V is TRBV11-2; no reliable D call. Trimming shortened V by 4 bases and J by 4 bases, and 14 bases separated the two germline ends. The CDR3 loop spans 16 amino acids. Germline assignment: CDR1 SGHAT and CDR2 FQNNGV. Written as DNA, the CDR3 is TGTGCCAGCAGCTCCATTCGCGGCCTGGGGGCCAACGTCCTGACTTTC. This encodes CASSSIRGLGANVLTF.

This clonotype was observed many times. The chain recombines TRBV7-2 with TRBJ2-7, with D maybe TRBD1 (6 bases). The CDR3 loop spans 14 amino acids. The germline gives CDR1 SGHTA, CDR2 FQGNSA. V was shortened by 0 bases and J by 3 bases, with 9 bases between the two germline ends. Here the CDR3 DNA reads TGTGCCAGCAGCTTAGCGACAGGCAGCTACGAGCAGTACTTC. This codes for CASSLATGSYEQYF.

The chain uses TRBV28 and TRBJ1-5; no reliable D call. This CDR3 region has 15 residues. Per germline, CDR1 MDHEN and CDR2 SYDVKM. V dropped 8 bases and J dropped 0 bases, with 14 bases sitting between them. CDR3 coding DNA: TGTGCCAGCCATCTTACAAGGAATAGCAATCAGCCCCAGCATTTT. This gives the protein CASHLTRNSNQPQHF.

This clonotype was seen a few times. The chain joins TRBV7-2 to TRBJ2-3; 14 bases are a match to TRBD2. CDR1 and CDR2 from the germline V gene are SGHTA and FQGNSA. The junction had 11 bases not matched to a gene; V was cut back by 5 bases and J by 10 bases. This CDR3 has 16 residues. The CDR3 DNA is TGTGCCAGCAGCCCCCGGACTAGCGGGGGGACCCTACCGCAGTATTTT. Translation gives CASSPRTSGGTLPQYF. The full variable domain, completed using reference TRBV7-2 and TRBJ2-3, is GAGVSQSPSNKVTEKGKDVELRCDPISGHTALYWYRQSLGQGLEFLIYFQGNSAPDKSGLPSDRFSAERTGGSVSTLTIQRTQQEDSAVYLCASSPRTSGGTLPQYFGPGTRLTVL.

The V gene is TRBV7-6, the J gene TRBJ2-1; 10 bases agree with TRBD2. The CDR3 spans 15 residues. Per germline, CDR1 SGHVS and CDR2 FNYEAQ. Trimming took 3 bases from V and 8 from J; bases not matched to a gene: 7. CDR3 nucleotides: TGTGCCAGCAGCTTTCAGCGGGGGGGCACCGATGAGCAGTTCTTC. Residues: CASSFQRGGTDEQFF. The whole variable domain, filled in from reference TRBV7-6 and TRBJ2-1, reads GAGVSQSPRYKVTKRGQDVALRCDPISGHVSLYWYRQALGQGPEFLTYFNYEAQQDKSGLPNDRFSAERPEGSISTLTIQRTEQRDSAMYRCASSFQRGGTDEQFFGPGTRLTVL.

This clonotype was counted ten times or more. This chain links TRBV6-1 with TRBJ1-4, with 10 bases lining up with TRBD1. V was clipped by 7 bases and J by 7 bases; unmatched bases: 21. The CDR3 spans 19 residues. Germline CDR1 is MNHNS and CDR2 is SASEGT. This chain's CDR3 is CASMGTGAEKGSVPEKLFF. CDR3 DNA sequence: TGTGCCAGCATGGGGACAGGGGCCGAAAAGGGGTCCGTCCCTGAAAAACTGTTTTTT.

This chain connects TRBV20-1 to TRBJ2-2; possible D gene TRBD2, 7 bases. Trimming pared 6 bases from V and 3 bases from J, leaving 17 bases between. The CDR3 extends over 15 amino acids. Germline V gene data show CDR1 as DFQATT and CDR2 as SNEGSKA (reference sequence). CDR3 DNA sequence: TGCAGTGCCAGCAGGGGTGGGGGGGACACCGGGGAGCTGTTTTTT. This sequence encodes CSASRGGGDTGELFF.

This clonotype was counted between two and nine times. Here the CDR3 reads CASSSGTSGGPDTQYF. The DNA for the CDR3 is TGTGCCAGCAGTTCTGGGACTAGCGGGGGGCCAGATACGCAGTATTTT. The chain carries TRBV12-3 or TRBV12-4 and TRBJ2-3, with 15 bases that match TRBD2. V dropped 4 bases and J dropped 4; count of bases not matched to a gene: 3. This CDR3 spans 16 amino acids.

In DNA, the CDR3 is TGTGCCTGGAGCCCCTTCTATCAGGGTGACACCATATATTTT. This gives the protein CAWSPFYQGDTIYF. The gene calls are TRBV30 and TRBJ1-3, with D perhaps TRBD1 (5 bases). Trimming removed 3 bases at V and 8 bases at J, with 17 bases between. The CDR3 totals 14 residues. Germline V gene lookup returns CDR1 GTSNPN and CDR2 SVGIG (reference sequence). The full variable domain, in which reference TRBV30 and TRBJ1-3 provide the parts outside the CDR3, is SQTIHQWPATLVQPVGSPLSLECTVEGTSNPNLYWYRQAAGRGLQLLFYSVGIGQISSEVPQNLSASRPQDRQFILSSKKLLLSDSGFYLCAWSPFYQGDTIYFGEGSWLTVV.

The V and J genes are TRBV20-1 and TRBJ1-1, with TRBD1 matching over 8 bases. The CDR3 is 14 residues long. Germline V gene data show CDR1 as DFQATT and CDR2 as SNEGSKA (reference sequence). The junction had 16 bases not matched to a gene; V was cut back by 7 bases and J by 9 bases. CDR3 in amino acids: CSGIPGQAMPQAFF. CDR3 coding DNA: TGCAGTGGTATCCCGGGACAGGCAATGCCTCAAGCTTTCTTT.

The J gene is TRBJ1-1, the V gene TRBV19, with 9 bases that match TRBD1. The V gene end was trimmed by 5 bases and the J gene end by 5 bases; junction bases not matched to a gene: 9. CDR1 and CDR2 from the germline V gene are LNHDA and SQIVND (reference sequence). The CDR3 runs to 15 residues. The CDR3 sequence is CASSPRGTGHTEAFF. DNA of the CDR3: TGTGCCAGTAGTCCGAGGGGGACAGGGCATACTGAAGCTTTCTTT.

The CDR3 DNA sequence: TGTGCCAGCAGTGAAGTCAGGATAAGCACAGATACGCAGTATTTT. It yields the protein CASSEVRISTDTQYF. V usage is TRBV6-1 and J usage is TRBJ2-3; unclear D gene. The CDR3 spans 15 residues. The V gene lost 1 base and the J gene lost 0 bases, with 8 bases spanning the gap. Germline-derived CDR1 and CDR2 are MNHNS and SASEGT.

Note on this clonotype: Without the conserved terminal phenylalanine or tryptophan, this CDR3 likely stems from a read error. Because the CDR3's place on the DNA is in doubt, the DNA is left out and the CDR3 is given as listed by TCRdb. CDR3 sequence reads: CASSLAGTPSSL. The chain has TRBV12-3 or TRBV12-4 and TRBJ2-3; the table names TRBD1, a call not compared with the DNA. The CDR3 length equals 12 residues, ends included.

The table lists this clonotype with a few counts. The V call is TRBV4-3, the J call TRBJ2-1, with TRBD2 matching 11 bases. The CDR3 spans 15 residues. V shed 5 bases and J 8 bases; nucleotides not matched to a gene: 8. Germline V CDR1 and CDR2: LGHNA, YSLEER. The CDR3 loop is CASSYGLAGNDEQFF. For the CDR3, the DNA is TGCGCCAGCAGCTACGGACTAGCGGGCAATGATGAGCAGTTCTTC.

J is TRBJ2-1 and V is TRBV6-2 or TRBV6-3; 12 nucleotides line up with TRBD2. CDR1 and CDR2 (germline): MNHEY, SVGEGT. The V segment lost 6 bases and the J segment 5 bases; nucleotides outside the gene matches: 17. The CDR3 runs 19 residues. The CDR3 region is CASSHRGRVLAGGHNEQFF. The CDR3 DNA reads as TGTGCCAGCAGCCACCGCGGGAGGGTCCTAGCGGGAGGGCACAATGAGCAGTTCTTC.

The table lists this clonotype with many counts. The V gene is TRBV7-2, the J gene TRBJ2-7; 8 bases line up with TRBD1. From germline, CDR1 is SGHTA and CDR2 FQGNSA. The CDR3 spans 15 residues. The V and J ends lost 2 bases and 4 bases, in that order; junction bases with no gene match: 7. The CDR3 nucleotides are TGTGCCAGCAGCTTAATGGGGACAGGTCCTTACGAGCAGTACTTC. Translated: CASSLMGTGPYEQYF.

This clonotype has more than one count but fewer than ten. This chain links TRBV11-1 with TRBJ2-3; TRBD1 is a possible D gene (5 bases). This CDR3 has 13 residues. The ends were cut back, 6 bases at V and 6 bases at J, with 13 bases in the middle. Per the germline V gene, CDR1 is SGHAT and CDR2 is FQDESV (reference sequence). The CDR3 region is CASSRQGWDTQYF. The CDR3 DNA reads TGTGCCAGCAGTCGCCAGGGTTGGGATACGCAGTATTTT.

The chain links TRBV3-1 to TRBJ2-3, with 10 bases aligning to TRBD1. J was trimmed by 5 bases and V by 4 bases; bases with no gene match: 9. The CDR3 has 16 amino acids. Germline CDR1 reads LGHDT; CDR2 reads YNNKEL (reference sequence). CDR3 coding DNA: TGTGCCAGCAGCCCCCAAACCGGACAGGGGGTAGATACGCAGTATTTT. Translated: CASSPQTGQGVDTQYF.